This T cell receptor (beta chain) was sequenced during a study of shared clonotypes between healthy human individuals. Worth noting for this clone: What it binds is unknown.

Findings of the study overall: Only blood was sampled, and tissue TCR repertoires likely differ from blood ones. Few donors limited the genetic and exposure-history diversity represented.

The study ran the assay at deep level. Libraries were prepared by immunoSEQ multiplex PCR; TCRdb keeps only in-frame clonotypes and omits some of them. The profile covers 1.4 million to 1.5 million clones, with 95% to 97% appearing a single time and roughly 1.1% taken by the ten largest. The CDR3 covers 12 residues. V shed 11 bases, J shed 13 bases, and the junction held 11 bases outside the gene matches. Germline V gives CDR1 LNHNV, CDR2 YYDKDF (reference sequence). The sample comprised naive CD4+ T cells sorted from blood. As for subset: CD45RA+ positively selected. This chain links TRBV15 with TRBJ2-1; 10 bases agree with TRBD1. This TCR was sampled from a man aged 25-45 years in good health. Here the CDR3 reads CAPSEVTGGQFF. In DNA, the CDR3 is TGTGCCCCGTCCGAAGTGACAGGGGGCCAGTTCTTC.